The clone carrying this T cell receptor beta chain appeared many times. The antigen is undetermined. Making the TCR beta libraries involved quantitative 5'-RACE with molecular barcodes. MiXCR, run by TCRdb on the 5' RACE reads, gives a single entry per CDR3 protein. The sample contains some 240,000 distinct CDR3 sequences, approximately 7.3% of which appear only once. The data stem from a study of CD8 T cells in ankylosing spondylitis. Germline values: CDR1 KGHDR, CDR2 SFDVKD. The germline V and J ends were trimmed by 6 bases and 6 bases, with 6 bases remaining between them. The CDR3 consists of 11 residues. Whole-study findings and limits: Existing reports had already noted some motif variants in reactive arthritis synovial fluid and blood. Reportedly, matched ankylosing spondylitis synovial fluid was significantly enriched for disease-linked clones. Seemingly characteristic of ankylosing spondylitis blood was a TCR beta motif consisting of 7 or 8 highly homologous variants.

The sample consisted of blood, either unsorted or a sorted T cell fraction (not recorded which). The genes are TRBV24-1 and TRBJ2-3; no firm D call. This TCR came from a male donor with ankylosing spondylitis. CDR3 amino acids: CATSMWDTQYF. For the CDR3, the DNA is TGTGCCACCAGTATGTGGGATACGCAGTATTTT.